These 17 T cell receptor beta chains share one sample of origin, sequenced in a study of T cell repertoires in cytomegalovirus infection. TCRdb used MiXCR to reprocess the reads, holding one entry per CDR3 protein. The table has 900,000 to 950,000 distinct CDR3 sequences, around 32% seen once; the top ten hold roughly an eighth. The antigens for these receptors are not known. The sample in question was cultured CD8+ T cells from PBMCs, obtained from culture after CMV antigen stimulation. Source of these receptors: a human donor in good health (CMV status not recorded). Some clones in this sample may be carry-over from other donors' samples.

This clonotype was recorded a few times. V and J are TRBV27 and TRBJ2-7; D could derive from TRBD1 or TRBD2 (5 bases each). This CDR3 is 12 amino acids long. Germline V gene data show CDR1 as MNHEY and CDR2 as SMNVEV (reference sequence). V lost 4 bases and J lost 6, with 10 bases in between. The CDR3 region is CASSYGGVEQYF. The CDR3 nucleotides read TGTGCCAGCAGTTATGGGGGAGTCGAGCAGTACTTC.

This clonotype was seen a few times. V is TRBV9 and J is TRBJ2-1; the match to TRBD2 covers 8 bases. V dropped 5 bases and J dropped 8; count of bases not matched to a gene: 9. Per the germline V gene, CDR1 is SGDLS and CDR2 is YYNGEE. The length of the CDR3 is 14 residues. The CDR3 DNA is TGTGCCAGCAGTGAAACGGGGGGGCAAGATGAGCAGTTCTTC. The encoded protein is CASSETGGQDEQFF.

For this clonotype: A much bigger clone sits one base away, suggesting this may be a read error. The J gene is TRBJ2-5, the V gene TRBV7-2; D ambiguous. Germline-derived CDR1 and CDR2 are SGHTA and FQGNSA. The CDR3 sequence is 15 residues long. CDR3 in amino acids: CDSSLEDWQKETQYF. CDR3 DNA sequence: TGTGACAGCAGCTTGGAAGACTGGCAGAAAGAGACCCAGTACTTC.

The rearrangement joins TRBV2 to TRBJ2-2, with 9 bases matching TRBD2. In germline, CDR1 is SNHLY, CDR2 FYNNEI. V was clipped by 3 bases and J by 4 bases; unmatched bases: 3. The CDR3 extends over 15 amino acids. This CDR3 reads CASSDRTSVTGELFF. CDR3 bases: TGTGCCAGCAGTGACAGGACTAGCGTCACCGGGGAGCTGTTTTTT.

This clonotype has more than one count but fewer than ten. This chain uses TRBV6-5 with TRBJ1-5, with 7 bases identical to TRBD1. J lost 4 bases, V lost 3 bases, and 3 bases had no gene match. From germline, CDR1 is MNHEY and CDR2 SVGAGI. The CDR3 has 14 amino acids. CDR3 coding DNA: TGTGCCAGCAGTTATACAGGGGCAAATCAGCCCCAGCATTTT. It translates to CASSYTGANQPQHF.

This clonotype was seen ten or more times. The chain joins TRBV7-2 to TRBJ1-5; D gene ambiguous. Trimming took 2 bases from V and 0 from J, leaving 11 bases between them. Germline V gene sequence: CDR1 SGHTA, CDR2 FQGNSA. This CDR3 has 16 amino acids. The DNA for the CDR3 is TGTGCCAGCAGCTTATATCCAGGTTATAGCAATCAGCCCCAGCATTTT. It codes for CASSLYPGYSNQPQHF.

V usage is TRBV4-1 and J usage is TRBJ1-1; no clear D. This CDR3 region has 13 residues. Germline loops: CDR1 MGHRA, CDR2 YSYEKL. V was pared by 1 base and J by 11 bases, with 14 bases between. Here the CDR3 reads CASSQGYGRVAFF. CDR3 nucleotide sequence: TGCGCCAGCAGCCAAGGGTACGGGAGGGTGGCTTTCTTT.

The chain links TRBV20-1 to TRBJ1-1, with TRBD1 matching over 9 bases. The CDR3 covers 17 residues. With 0 bases clipped from V and 5 bases from J, the junction kept 13 bases outside the gene matches. Germline CDR1 reads DFQATT; CDR2 reads SNEGSKA (reference sequence). The CDR3 nucleotides read TGCAGTGCTAGAGATCTTTTTGGGGACAGGGCCAGGACTGAAGCTTTCTTT. Amino acid sequence: CSARDLFGDRARTEAFF.

This clonotype was seen ten or more times. J is TRBJ2-2 and V is TRBV7-3; 8 bases are a match to TRBD2. There are 15 residues in the CDR3. V was pared by 8 bases and J by 2 bases, with 7 bases of the junction left unmatched. The germline V gene has CDR1 SGHTA and CDR2 FQGTGA. The CDR3 is CASQTAGGNTGELFF. The CDR3 DNA reads TGTGCCAGCCAGACGGCGGGGGGAAACACCGGGGAGCTGTTTTTT.

This clonotype showed up just a few times. The genes are TRBV4-3 and TRBJ2-1, with TRBD1 as a possible D gene (6 bases). The CDR3 has 16 residues. Trimming removed 2 bases at V and 5 bases at J, with 16 bases between. Germline lookup yields CDR1 LGHNA and CDR2 YSLEER. The CDR3 DNA sequence: TGCGCCAGCAGCCAATGGATGGACAGAATTAACAATGAGCAGTTCTTC. It encodes CASSQWMDRINNEQFF.

As to this clonotype: The junction and the germline gene differ at one end; a read error may be behind it. V and J are TRBV7-9 and TRBJ2-1; unclear D gene. The CDR3 has 12 amino acids. Germline CDR1 reads SEHNR; CDR2 reads FQNEAQ (reference sequence). CDR3 nucleotide sequence: TGTGCCAGCGGCTTATATTTCGATGAGCAGTTCTTC. Protein sequence: CASGLYFDEQFF. The complete variable domain, with remaining parts taken from reference TRBV7-9 and TRBJ2-1, reads DTGVSQNPRHKITKRGQNVTFRCDPISEHNRLYWYRQTLGQGPEFLTYFQNEAQLEKSRLLSDRFSAERPKGSFSTLEIQRTEQGDSAMYLCASGLYFDEQFFGPGTRLTVL.

This clonotype has ten or more counts. The chain uses TRBV7-2 and TRBJ1-4; D perhaps matches TRBD1 (6 bases). Germline V gene data show CDR1 as SGHTA and CDR2 as FQGNSA. The V end was cut by 5 bases, the J end by 7 bases, with 23 bases between. The CDR3 covers 17 residues. The chain's CDR3 is CASSGSRDTRWSEKLFF. In DNA, the CDR3 is TGTGCCAGCAGCGGTAGCCGGGACACGCGGTGGAGTGAAAAACTGTTTTTT.

This clonotype was seen only once. This rearrangement joins TRBV29-1 to TRBJ2-1; weak D call: TRBD2 (6 bases). V was cut by 3 bases and J by 0 bases, with 12 bases left in between. The CDR3 contains 15 residues. Germline CDR1 SQVTM, CDR2 ANQGSEA. The CDR3 loop is CSVEEGWSSYNEQFF. In DNA, the CDR3 is TGCAGCGTTGAGGAGGGCTGGAGCTCCTACAATGAGCAGTTCTTC.

This clonotype was counted between two and nine times. This sequence joins TRBV4-1 and TRBJ2-6; D gene uncertain. The V gene lost 0 bases and the J gene lost 0 bases, with 6 bases spanning the gap. This CDR3 comprises 16 residues. Germline CDR1 is MGHRA and CDR2 is YSYEKL. Here the CDR3 DNA reads TGCGCCAGCAGCCAAGATTTTGGCTCTGGGGCCAACGTCCTGACTTTC. As protein: CASSQDFGSGANVLTF.

The gene calls are TRBV19 and TRBJ2-1, with TRBD2 matching over 13 bases. Germline V gene lookup returns CDR1 LNHDA and CDR2 SQIVND (reference sequence). V lost 5 bases, J lost 9 bases, and 7 bases stayed unmatched. There are 15 residues in the CDR3. The CDR3 nucleotides read TGTGCCAGTAGTGAAACTAGCGGGGGGGCCCGTGAGCAGTTCTTC. Amino acid sequence: CASSETSGGAREQFF.

This clonotype came up a few times. The rearrangement links TRBV19 to TRBJ2-1; a possible D gene is TRBD2 (6 bases). CDR1 is LNHDA, CDR2 SQIVND, per germline (reference sequence). The V end lost 2 bases, the J end lost 7 bases, and 12 bases lay between the germline ends. The CDR3 length is 14 residues. Here the CDR3 reads CASSIWASENEQFF. DNA of the CDR3: TGTGCCAGTAGTATATGGGCTAGCGAGAATGAGCAGTTCTTC.

This clonotype was detected only a few times. This chain connects TRBV10-3 to TRBJ1-2, with a weak D call TRBD1 (6 bases). With 2 bases removed from V and 6 bases from J, the gap between germline ends came to 10 bases. Germline V gene lookup returns CDR1 ENHRY and CDR2 SYGVKD. CDR3 length equals 13 residues. In nucleotides, the CDR3 is TGTGCCATCAGTGAGCGGGGGGCGGATGGCTACACCTTC. Translated: CAISERGADGYTF.